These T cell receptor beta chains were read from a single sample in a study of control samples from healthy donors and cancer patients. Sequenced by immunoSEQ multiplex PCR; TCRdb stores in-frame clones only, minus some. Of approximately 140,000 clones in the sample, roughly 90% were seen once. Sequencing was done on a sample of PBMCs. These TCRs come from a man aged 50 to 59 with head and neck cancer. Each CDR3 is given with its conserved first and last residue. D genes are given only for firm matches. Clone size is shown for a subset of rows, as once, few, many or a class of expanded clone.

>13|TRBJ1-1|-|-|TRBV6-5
TGTGCCAGTGGACAGAAAACGAACACTGAAGCTTTCTTT
CASGQKTNTEAFF
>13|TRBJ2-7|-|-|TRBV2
TGTGCCAGCAGGCCGACAGAGTTCTACGAGCAGTACTTC
CASRPTEFYEQYF
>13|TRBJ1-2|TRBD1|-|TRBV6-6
TGTGCCAGCAGTTTTTCGGACAGGACAGGCTACACCTTC
CASSFSDRTGYTF
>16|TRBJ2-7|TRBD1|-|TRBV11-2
TGTGCCAGCAGCTATTTGGGACAGGGACATTCCTACGAGCAGTACTTC
CASSYLGQGHSYEQYF
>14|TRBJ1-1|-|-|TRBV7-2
TGTGCCAGCAGCCAGAGGAGGGGGAGGACTGAAGCTTTCTTT
CASSQRRGRTEAFF
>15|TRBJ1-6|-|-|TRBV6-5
TGTGCCAGCAGGGTATCCTCCTCCTATAATTCACCCCTCCACTTT
CASRVSSSYNSPLHF
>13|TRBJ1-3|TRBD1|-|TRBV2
TGTGCCGGAAAATGGGACAGAGGAAACACCATATATTTT
CAGKWDRGNTIYF
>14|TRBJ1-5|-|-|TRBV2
TGTGCCAGCAGTGAAAGGGTCCCGGGTCAGCCCCAGCATTTT
CASSERVPGQPQHF
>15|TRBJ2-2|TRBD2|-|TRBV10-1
TGCGCCAGCGCGGGGGGGGCCCCCAACACCGGGGAGCTGTTTTTT
CASAGGAPNTGELFF
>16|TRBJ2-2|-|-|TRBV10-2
TGCGCCAGCAGGCCGGCGGGGATTAGGGAAACCGGGGAGCTGTTTTTT
CASRPAGIRETGELFF
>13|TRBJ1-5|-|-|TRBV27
TGTGCCAGCAGTTTATCAGGGAATCAGCCCCAGCATTTT
CASSLSGNQPQHF
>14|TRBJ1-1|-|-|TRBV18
TGTGCCAGCTCGGAAGGAACAAGGGACACTGAAGCTTTCTTT
CASSEGTRDTEAFF
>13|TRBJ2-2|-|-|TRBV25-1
TGTGCCAGCAGACAGCAGAACACCGGGGAGCTGTTTTTT
CASRQQNTGELFF
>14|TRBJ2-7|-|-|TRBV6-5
TGTGCCAGCAGTTACTCGTCGGAGACCTACGAGCAGTACTTC
CASSYSSETYEQYF
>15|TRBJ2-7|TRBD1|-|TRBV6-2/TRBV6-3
TGTGCCAGCAGTTACGGACAGGACACATCCTACGAGCAGTACTTC
CASSYGQDTSYEQYF
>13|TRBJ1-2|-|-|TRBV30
TGTGCCTGGAGTGTAAGGCGGAACTATGGCTACACCTTC
CAWSVRRNYGYTF
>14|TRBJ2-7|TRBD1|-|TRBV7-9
TGTGCCAGCAGCTCACAGGGGTTAGCCTACGAGCAGTACTTC
CASSSQGLAYEQYF
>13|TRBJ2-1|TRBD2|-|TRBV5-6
TGTGCCAGCAGCTGGGGGGGATCCAATGAGCAGTTCTTC
CASSWGGSNEQFF
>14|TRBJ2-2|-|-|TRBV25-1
TGTGCCAGCAGTGAAGGGTCGAACACCGGGGAGCTGTTTTTT
CASSEGSNTGELFF
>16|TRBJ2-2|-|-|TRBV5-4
TGTGCCAGCAGCTTGAGGTATAGCGGTAACACCGGGGAGCTGTTTTTT
CASSLRYSGNTGELFF
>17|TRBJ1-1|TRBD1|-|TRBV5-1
TGCGCCAGCAGCTTTGGACTAGGGGACAGGGGGTACACTGAAGCTTTCTTT
CASSFGLGDRGYTEAFF
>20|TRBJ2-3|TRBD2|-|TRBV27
TGTGCCAGCAGCTTAGTAGTTGGACTAGCGGGAGGAACAAGCACAGATACGCAGTATTTT
CASSLVVGLAGGTSTDTQYF
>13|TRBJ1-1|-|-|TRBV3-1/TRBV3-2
TGTGCCAGCAGCCTCATCAGGAGCACTGAAGCTTTCTTT
CASSLIRSTEAFF
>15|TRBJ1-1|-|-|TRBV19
TGTGCCAGTAGTATAGGATTAGGGCAGGGTGGAGAAGCTTTCTTT
CASSIGLGQGGEAFF
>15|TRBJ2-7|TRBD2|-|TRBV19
TGTGCCAGTAGTATTTTGACTAGCGGGAACTACGAGCAGTACTTC
CASSILTSGNYEQYF
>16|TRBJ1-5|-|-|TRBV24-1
TGTGCCACCAGTGACCAACAGGGTCCTAGCAATCAGCCCCAGCATTTT
CATSDQQGPSNQPQHF
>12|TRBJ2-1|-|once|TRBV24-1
TGTGCCACCAGTGGGCAACGGCATGAGCAGTTCTTC
CATSGQRHEQFF
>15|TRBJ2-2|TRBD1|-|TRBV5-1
TGCGCCAGCAGCTTTTCGACAGGGGGGACCGGGGAGCTGTTTTTT
CASSFSTGGTGELFF
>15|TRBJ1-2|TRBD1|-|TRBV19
TGTGCCAGTAGTATCGGACAGGCCATTTTCGCTGGCTACACCTTC
CASSIGQAIFAGYTF
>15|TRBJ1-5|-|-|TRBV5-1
TGCGCCAGCAGCTTGGCAGGGAATGGCAATCAGCCCCAGCATTTT
CASSLAGNGNQPQHF
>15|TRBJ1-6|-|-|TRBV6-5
TGTGCCACCCTAGCAGCGATCTCCTATAATTCACCCCTCCACTTT
CATLAAISYNSPLHF
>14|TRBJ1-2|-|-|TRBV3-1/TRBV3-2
TGTGCCAGCAGCCAAGATTTGAGACAGTATGGCTACACCTTC
CASSQDLRQYGYTF
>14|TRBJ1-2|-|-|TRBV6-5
TGTGCCAGCAGCCTTGAGAGGGGAGCCTATGGCTACACCTTC
CASSLERGAYGYTF
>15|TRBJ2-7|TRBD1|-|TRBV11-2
TGTGCCAGCAGCTCCACCGGGACAGGGGACCACGAGCAGTACTTC
CASSSTGTGDHEQYF
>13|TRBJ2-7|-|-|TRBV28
TGTGCCAGCAGTGACCGGATCTCCTACGAGCAGTACTTC
CASSDRISYEQYF
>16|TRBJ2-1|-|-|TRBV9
TGTGCCAGCAGCGTAGCTATAGGGAGCTCCTACAATGAGCAGTTCTTC
CASSVAIGSSYNEQFF
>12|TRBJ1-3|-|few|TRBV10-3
TGTGCCATCCACGCAGCAGGAAACACCATATATTTT
CAIHAAGNTIYF
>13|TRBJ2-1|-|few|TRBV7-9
TGTGCCAGCAGCTCTGGACTACACAATGAGCAGTTCTTC
CASSSGLHNEQFF
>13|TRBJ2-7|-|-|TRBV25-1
TGTGCCAGCAGTGAATCCGGGGGCTCCGAGCAGTACTTC
CASSESGGSEQYF
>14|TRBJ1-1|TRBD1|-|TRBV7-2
TGTGCCAGCAGGGCCGGGACAGCTGGGACTGAAGCTTTCTTT
CASRAGTAGTEAFF
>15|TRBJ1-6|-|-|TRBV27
TGTGCCAGCAGTTTATCGGGCAGGTCAGATTCACCCCTCCACTTT
CASSLSGRSDSPLHF
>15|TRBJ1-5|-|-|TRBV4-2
TGTGCCAGCAGCCAGGGCGGAGTTGGCAATCAGCCCCAGCATTTT
CASSQGGVGNQPQHF
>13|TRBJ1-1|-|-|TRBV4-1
TGCGCCAGCAGCCACATACAGGGTACTGAAGCTTTCTTT
CASSHIQGTEAFF
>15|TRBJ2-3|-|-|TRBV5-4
TGTGCCAGCAGCCCCCGGCCCTCCGCCGGAGATACGCAGTATTTT
CASSPRPSAGDTQYF
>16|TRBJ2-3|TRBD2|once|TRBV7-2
TGTGCCAGCAGCTTATGGCGCGGGAGTAGATATGATACGCAGTATTTT
CASSLWRGSRYDTQYF
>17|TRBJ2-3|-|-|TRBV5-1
TGCGCCAGCAGCTTGGTTCTTGCGGGGCCCCAAGCGGATACGCAGTATTTT
CASSLVLAGPQADTQYF
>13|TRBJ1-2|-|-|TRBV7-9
TGTGCCAGCAGCTTACGGGGAGACTATGGCTACACCTTC
CASSLRGDYGYTF
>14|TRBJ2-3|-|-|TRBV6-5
TGTGCCAGCAGGCCAGGGTATAGCACAGATACGCAGTATTTT
CASRPGYSTDTQYF
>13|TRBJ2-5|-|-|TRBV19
TGTGCCACGCTAGGGCCCTTCCAAGAGACCCAGTACTTC
CATLGPFQETQYF
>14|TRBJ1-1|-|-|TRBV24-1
TGTGCCACCAGTGAGGGTGGAGAGAACACTGAAGCTTTCTTT
CATSEGGENTEAFF
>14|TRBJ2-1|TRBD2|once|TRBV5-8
TGTGCCAGCAGCTTACCGCCGGGGGGGCTGGAGCAGTTCTTC
CASSLPPGGLEQFF
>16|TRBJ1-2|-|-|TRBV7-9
TGTGCCAGCAGCAGAGGAGGAGGGACGGACCTCTATGGCTACACCTTC
CASSRGGGTDLYGYTF
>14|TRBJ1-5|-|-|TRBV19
TGTGCCAGTAGTATAGTTGGAACCAATCAGCCCCAGCATTTT
CASSIVGTNQPQHF
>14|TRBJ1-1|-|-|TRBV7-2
TGTGCCAGCAGCTTAGCGGGGGCGCACACTGAAGCTTTCTTT
CASSLAGAHTEAFF
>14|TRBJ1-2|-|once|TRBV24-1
TGTGCCACCAGTGAAGGGACATGGAACTATGGCTACACCTTC
CATSEGTWNYGYTF